These 25 T cell receptor beta chains share one sample of origin, sequenced in a study of blood T cells in healthy people across ages. PCR was performed a second time for about 7 to 12 cycles using a sample-barcoded 5' primer and a J-beta primer mix. TCRdb re-derived calls from the 5' RACE reads in MiXCR, one entry per CDR3 protein. The sample includes about 640,000 distinct CDR3 sequences, under 65% of them seen just once. Sequencing used blood. The receptors were sampled from a man between 60 and 75 years old in good health.

This clonotype was counted only a few times. The chain joins TRBV5-1 to TRBJ2-1; TRBD1 agrees at 8 bases. Unmatched junction bases numbered 8, after V lost 5 bases and J lost 7 bases. The CDR3 runs to 14 residues. Germline CDR1 reads SGHRS; CDR2 reads YFSETQ. The CDR3 region is CASSLPGQVNEQFF. The CDR3 nucleotides read TGCGCCAGCAGTCTACCGGGACAGGTTAATGAGCAGTTCTTC.

The genes are TRBV5-1 and TRBJ2-1; tentative D call: TRBD2 (6 bases). Trimming left V 0 bases short and J 0 bases short, with 22 bases between. Germline V gene sequence: CDR1 SGHRS, CDR2 YFSETQ. The CDR3 is 20 amino acids. The CDR3 sequence is CASSLDGTPSVTSSYNEQFF. The CDR3 nucleotides are TGCGCCAGCAGCTTGGATGGGACTCCCAGTGTGACCAGCTCCTACAATGAGCAGTTCTTC.

There are many counts of this clonotype. This sequence joins TRBV29-1 and TRBJ2-7; 9 bases line up with TRBD1. V lost 7 bases, J lost 0 bases, and 4 bases stayed unmatched. The CDR3 extends over 13 amino acids. Per germline, CDR1 SQVTM and CDR2 ANQGSEA. CDR3 sequence (DNA): TGCAGCGCCGGGACAGGGTACTCCTACGAGCAGTACTTC. This encodes CSAGTGYSYEQYF.

This chain links TRBV4-1 with TRBJ2-1; 8 nucleotides match TRBD1. J gave up 4 bases and V 0 bases, and 5 bases lay outside the gene matches. CDR1 MGHRA and CDR2 YSYEKL come from the germline V gene. CDR3 length equals 16 residues. CDR3 in amino acids: CASSQDIQGGYNEQFF. DNA of the CDR3: TGCGCCAGCAGCCAAGATATACAGGGGGGTTACAATGAGCAGTTCTTC.

The gene calls are TRBV5-1 and TRBJ1-2; 11 bases are a match to TRBD1. Germline V gene sequence: CDR1 SGHRS, CDR2 YFSETQ. Trimming at V came to 0 bases and at J to 6 bases, leaving 7 bases not matched to a gene. The CDR3 has 16 residues. The CDR3 spells CASSLGFGQGANGYTF. For the CDR3, the DNA is TGCGCCAGCAGCTTGGGGTTCGGACAGGGGGCCAATGGCTACACCTTC.

Only a few counts were recorded for this clonotype. V gene TRBV28 combines with J gene TRBJ2-1; a weak D match, TRBD1 (5 bases). The germline gives CDR1 MDHEN, CDR2 SYDVKM. Trimming pared 6 bases from V and 2 bases from J, leaving 5 bases between. The CDR3 runs to 12 residues. The CDR3 DNA is TGTGCCAGCAGGGACACCTACAATGAGCAGTTCTTC. This codes for CASRDTYNEQFF.

The V gene is TRBV4-1, the J gene TRBJ2-5; 9 nucleotides agree with TRBD2. The CDR3 extends over 15 amino acids. The trim removed 4 bases at V and 2 bases at J, leaving 5 bases unmatched. CDR1 is MGHRA and CDR2 is YSYEKL in the germline V gene. The CDR3 DNA reads TGCGCCAGCAGCCCGTCTAGCGGGGTACAAGAGACCCAGTACTTC. Protein product: CASSPSSGVQETQYF.

The V gene is TRBV20-1, the J gene TRBJ1-1; D might be TRBD1 (5 bases). CDR1 is DFQATT, CDR2 SNEGSKA, per germline (reference sequence). The CDR3 is made up of 14 amino acids. The ends were cut back, 3 bases at V and 3 bases at J, with 14 bases in the middle. The CDR3 spells CSARVGDSHTEAFF. In DNA, the CDR3 is TGCAGTGCTAGGGTGGGGGACTCTCACACTGAAGCTTTCTTT.

This sequence joins TRBV12-3 or TRBV12-4 and TRBJ2-3; 8 positions match TRBD2. The junction had 7 bases not matched to a gene; V was cut back by 7 bases and J by 1 base. This CDR3 region has 15 residues. CDR3 residues: CASTSGRGGTDTQYF. CDR3 in DNA: TGTGCCAGCACTTCAGGGCGGGGGGGCACAGATACGCAGTATTTT.

For the CDR3, the DNA is TGTGCCAGCAAACGGGGTCTCAATGAGCAGTTCTTC. This gives the protein CASKRGLNEQFF. The chain uses TRBV12-3 or TRBV12-4 and TRBJ2-1; TRBD2 might be the D (5 bases). CDR3 size: 12 residues. V was clipped by 7 bases and J by 6 bases, with 10 bases between them.

Comments on this clonotype: A much larger clone sits a single nucleotide away, making a read error possible. V usage is TRBV4-1 and J usage is TRBJ2-5; 8 nucleotides align to TRBD2. The tail of the sequence fits TRBJ2-1 better, so the J call may be wrong. Germline assignment: CDR1 MGHRA and CDR2 YSYEKL. The CDR3 consists of 14 residues. The CDR3 nucleotides are TGCGCCAGCAGCATAACTAGCGGTCAAGAGACCCAGTTCTTC. As protein: CASSITSGQETQFF.

V is TRBV29-1 and J is TRBJ2-5; D tentatively fits TRBD1 or TRBD2 (5 bases each). Germline V CDR1 and CDR2: SQVTM, ANQGSEA. This CDR3 has 12 amino acids. V was clipped by 7 bases and J by 5 bases, with 14 bases between them. The CDR3 region has the DNA TGCAGCGCCGGGACGAAGCGGGAGACCCAGTACTTC. It encodes CSAGTKRETQYF.

The chain is built from TRBV5-1 and TRBJ2-1; D uncertain. Germline loops: CDR1 SGHRS, CDR2 YFSETQ. The CDR3 is made up of 14 amino acids. Trimming pared 3 bases from V and 7 bases from J, leaving 14 bases between. CDR3 DNA: TGCGCCAGCAGCTGGGTACTGGGATTTAATGAGCAGTTCTTC. Its protein product is CASSWVLGFNEQFF.

The rearrangement links TRBV18 to TRBJ2-1; D may be TRBD2 (6 bases). Looked up from germline, CDR1 is KGHSH and CDR2 is LQKENI. Between the trimmed V and J ends, which lost 0 bases and 4 bases, there was a span of 13 bases. CDR3 size: 16 residues. CDR3 nucleotides: TGTGCCAGCTCACCACCAAGGGGAGGCGTTTACAATGAGCAGTTCTTC. This gives the protein CASSPPRGGVYNEQFF.

This clonotype showed up just a few times. The rearrangement uses TRBV7-2 and TRBJ2-3; a weak D match, TRBD1 (5 bases). This CDR3 is built from 15 residues. Per the germline V gene, CDR1 is SGHTA and CDR2 is FQGNSA. V was clipped by 0 bases and J by 0 bases, with 7 bases between them. The CDR3 nucleotides are TGTGCCAGCAGCTTAGCGGGGCATAGCACAGATACGCAGTATTTT. The encoded protein is CASSLAGHSTDTQYF.

The chain links TRBV7-2 to TRBJ1-1, with 8 nucleotides matching TRBD1. The ends lost 2 bases at V and 4 bases at J; junction bases unmatched: 6. The CDR3 is 15 residues long. Germline V gene sequence: CDR1 SGHTA, CDR2 FQGNSA. Here the CDR3 DNA reads TGTGCCAGCAGCTTAAGGGCAGGGGGCTTCACTGAAGCTTTCTTT. This gives the protein CASSLRAGGFTEAFF. Using reference TRBV7-2 and TRBJ1-1 for the parts outside the CDR3, the full variable domain is GAGVSQSPSNKVTEKGKDVELRCDPISGHTALYWYRQSLGQGLEFLIYFQGNSAPDKSGLPSDRFSAERTGGSVSTLTIQRTQQEDSAVYLCASSLRAGGFTEAFFGQGTRLTVV.

The gene calls are TRBV10-3 and TRBJ2-1, with D unclear. The CDR3 totals 14 residues. The V end was cut by 4 bases, the J end by 7 bases, with 14 bases between. CDR1 is ENHRY and CDR2 is SYGVKD in the germline V gene. The CDR3 spells CAISAREMGNEQFF. For the CDR3, the DNA is TGTGCCATCAGTGCTCGAGAGATGGGGAATGAGCAGTTCTTC.

V and J are TRBV20-1 and TRBJ1-4; D is uncertain. Germline V gives CDR1 DFQATT, CDR2 SNEGSKA (reference sequence). Trimming shortened V by 0 bases and J by 3 bases, and 8 bases separated the two germline ends. CDR3 size: 14 residues. CDR3 in amino acids: CSAREALSNEKLFF. CDR3 bases: TGCAGTGCTAGAGAGGCACTATCTAATGAAAAACTGTTTTTT.

The chain links TRBV12-5 to TRBJ1-2; no firm D call. Trimming removed 6 bases at V and 4 bases at J, with 15 bases between. Looked up from germline, CDR1 is LGHNT and CDR2 is FRNRAP. The CDR3 is made up of 14 amino acids. Here the CDR3 DNA reads TGTGCTAGTGGCTACGGGAATATGGGCTATGGCTACACCTTC. This translates into CASGYGNMGYGYTF.

V gene TRBV7-2 combines with J gene TRBJ2-5, with 7 bases matching TRBD2. From germline, CDR1 is SGHTA and CDR2 FQGNSA. V was clipped by 6 bases and J by 6 bases; unmatched bases: 10. The length of the CDR3 is 14 residues. Written as DNA, the CDR3 is TGTGCCAGCAGGCAGCCCTCGGGGGGTAAGACCCAGTACTTC. Amino acid sequence: CASRQPSGGKTQYF.

The J gene is TRBJ2-5, the V gene TRBV7-9; 10 bases match TRBD2. Germline lookup yields CDR1 SEHNR and CDR2 FQNEAQ (reference sequence). The CDR3 has 18 amino acids. V lost 0 bases, J lost 0 bases, and 7 bases stayed unmatched. The CDR3 DNA sequence: TGTGCCAGCAGCTTAGCCTGGTACCTAGCGGGAGACCAAGAGACCCAGTACTTC. Translated: CASSLAWYLAGDQETQYF.

The chain combines TRBV29-1 with TRBJ2-4; a possible D gene is TRBD1 (6 bases). Germline V gene sequence: CDR1 SQVTM, CDR2 ANQGSEA. The CDR3 sequence is 12 residues long. The CDR3 here is CISDRPKNIQYF. CDR3 bases: TGCATCTCTGACAGGCCCAAAAACATTCAGTACTTC.

The V and J genes are TRBV14 and TRBJ2-1, with a weak D call TRBD1 (5 bases). Per germline, CDR1 SGHDN and CDR2 FVKESK. The CDR3 covers 15 residues. Trimming took 5 bases from V and 3 from J, leaving 14 bases between them. The CDR3 DNA follows: TGTGCCAGCAGCAGAAAGGCAGGACACTACAATGAGCAGTTCTTC. Translation gives CASSRKAGHYNEQFF.

This clonotype was recorded a few times. V gene TRBV29-1 combines with J gene TRBJ2-1; 8 nucleotides match TRBD2. Trimming at V came to 4 bases and at J to 8 bases, leaving 7 bases not matched to a gene. The germline CDR1 and CDR2 sequences are SQVTM and ANQGSEA. The CDR3 has 13 residues. CDR3 residues: CSVGTSTVDEQFF. CDR3 DNA: TGCAGCGTTGGGACTAGCACTGTTGATGAGCAGTTCTTC.

This clonotype occurred a few times. The gene calls are TRBV3-1 and TRBJ1-1; the D gene is possibly TRBD1 (5 bases). Germline loops: CDR1 LGHDT, CDR2 YNNKEL (reference sequence). V lost 2 bases and J 6 bases, leaving 7 bases between the germline ends. The CDR3 consists of 12 residues. CDR3 amino acids: CASSQTRAEAFF. For the CDR3, the DNA is TGTGCCAGCAGCCAAACCAGGGCTGAAGCTTTCTTT.